The sequence of this T cell receptor (beta chain) was determined in a study of T cell repertoires in cytomegalovirus infection. This clonotype was seen many times. Trimming shortened V by 2 bases and J by 7 bases, and 12 bases separated the two germline ends. This CDR3 has 13 residues. From germline, CDR1 is MNHNY and CDR2 SVGAGI (reference sequence). Via MiXCR, TCRdb re-called the reads, giving one row per CDR3 protein. The sample lists fewer than 85,000 distinct CDR3 sequences, 4% occurring once. The chain uses TRBV6-6 and TRBJ2-7; a weak D match, TRBD1 (5 bases). The TCR originated in a human donor in good health (CMV status not recorded). Some clones in this sample may be carry-over from other donors' samples. Material for sequencing was PBMCs. The CDR3 sequence: CASSYQGMGEQYF. CDR3 bases: TGTGCCAGCAGTTACCAGGGAATGGGGGAGCAGTACTTC.